The present T cell receptor (beta chain) was sequenced within a study of cytomegalovirus exposure and HLA in healthy donors. On this clone: Antigen unknown.

The study, taken as a whole, reports: It was reportedly the case that the classifier diagnosed cytomegalovirus status with high specificity and sensitivity. Specificity for CMV antigens was confirmed in vitro for three of the CMV-associated chains. What a later analysis showed was that several of the most significant clusters appeared linked to common viral pathogens. Researchers catalogued some 160 TCR beta chains as cytomegalovirus-associated.

Primers included in the PCR were 60 Vbeta and 13 Jbeta primers. Data came from immunoSEQ multiplex PCR; TCRdb stores just in-frame clones and leaves some out. The sample yields around 130,000 clones, about 78% seen once. This CDR3 spans 14 amino acids. The germline V gene encodes CDR1 SGHNT and CDR2 YYREEE (reference sequence). V gave up 4 bases and J gave up 3 bases; unmatched junction bases: 3. This receptor was taken from a human donor in good health. Sequenced sample: PBMCs. This chain joins TRBV5-4 and TRBJ2-3, with 9 bases identical to TRBD1. The CDR3 loop reads CASSPGQGTDTQYF. Here the CDR3 DNA reads TGTGCCAGCAGCCCCGGACAGGGGACAGATACGCAGTATTTT.